The 19 T cell receptor beta chains in this list originate from one sample, sequenced in a study of a mutant IDH1 vaccine in newly diagnosed glioma. Here immunoSEQ multiplex PCR was the method, and the copy in TCRdb shows in-frame clones only, minus some. Among roughly 120,000 clones listed, 80% were seen once. Time point meaning: week 11, during vaccination. Each dose of the vaccine consisted of 300 ug of mutant IDH1 20-mer peptide, with topical imiquimod. No antigen has been identified for these receptors. The sequenced sample was PBMCs, obtained from a glioma patient whose treatment included an IDH1 peptide vaccine. All receptors derive from a man aged 40-55 years with glioma.

This chain uses TRBV5-1 with TRBJ2-7; 8 bases fit TRBD2. Per germline, CDR1 SGHRS and CDR2 YFSETQ. CDR3 size: 13 residues. The V segment lost 1 base and the J segment 4 bases; nucleotides outside the gene matches: 1. CDR3 bases: TGCGCCAGCAGCTTGTCTAGCGGGTACGAGCAGTACTTC. Translation: CASSLSSGYEQYF.

V usage is TRBV2 and J usage is TRBJ2-2; TRBD2 matches 7 bases. CDR1 and CDR2 from the germline V gene are SNHLY and FYNNEI. The CDR3 runs to 15 residues. The J segment lost 6 bases and the V segment lost 3 bases, leaving 7 bases of the junction unmatched. The CDR3 loop is CASSETAGVAGELFF. The CDR3 DNA sequence: TGTGCCAGCAGTGAGACGGCGGGGGTTGCCGGGGAGCTGTTTTTT.

A word on this clone: Other DNA sequences in the sample encode the same CDR3. The V and J genes are TRBV5-1 and TRBJ1-5; D might be TRBD1 (6 bases). V lost 2 bases and J 5 bases, leaving 8 bases between the germline ends. CDR3 length: 13 amino acids. Germline V gene sequence: CDR1 SGHRS, CDR2 YFSETQ. The CDR3 DNA reads as TGCGCCAGCAGCTTAGGGGGAGATCAGCCCCAGCATTTT. Its protein product is CASSLGGDQPQHF.

The V and J genes are TRBV7-9 and TRBJ2-5; D uncertain. This CDR3 has 12 amino acids. The V gene's germline CDR1 is SEHNR and CDR2 FQNEAQ (reference sequence). With 2 bases removed from V and 5 bases from J, the gap between germline ends came to 6 bases. The CDR3 DNA is TGTGCCAGCAGCTTAAGTTGGGAGACCCAGTACTTC. Amino acids: CASSLSWETQYF. The full variable domain, its missing parts supplied by reference TRBV7-9 and TRBJ2-5, is DTGVSQNPRHKITKRGQNVTFRCDPISEHNRLYWYRQTLGQGPEFLTYFQNEAQLEKSRLLSDRFSAERPKGSFSTLEIQRTEQGDSAMYLCASSLSWETQYFGPGTRLLVL.

The J gene is TRBJ1-4, the V gene TRBV7-9; no clear D gene. CDR3 length equals 11 residues. V lost 0 bases and J 10 bases, leaving 3 bases between the germline ends. Germline V gives CDR1 SEHNR, CDR2 FQNEAQ (reference sequence). CDR3 residues: CASSLALKLFF. The CDR3 DNA reads as TGTGCCAGCAGCTTAGCCTTAAAACTGTTTTTT.

In this sample, this clone turned up a few times. The DNA for the CDR3 is TGTGCCAGCAGTCCCGACGTTGGGAACACTGAAGCTTTCTTT. It is translated as CASSPDVGNTEAFF. The V gene is TRBV7-3, the J gene TRBJ1-1; D unclear. CDR3 length: 14 amino acids. Between the trimmed V and J ends, which lost 6 bases and 1 base, there was a span of 12 bases. Germline assignment: CDR1 SGHTA and CDR2 FQGTGA.

V gene TRBV27 combines with J gene TRBJ1-1, with D possibly being TRBD1 (6 bases). V was cut by 4 bases and J by 5 bases, with 11 bases left in between. From germline, CDR1 is MNHEY and CDR2 SMNVEV (reference sequence). CDR3 length: 13 amino acids. CDR3 DNA sequence: TGTGCCAGCAGTTGGGGGGCGCGAACTGAAGCTTTCTTT. Amino acids: CASSWGARTEAFF.

This clone turned up a few times. J is TRBJ1-2 and V is TRBV7-9; D unresolved. The ends were cut back, 5 bases at V and 4 bases at J, with 14 bases in the middle. The CDR3 is 14 amino acids. Germline V gene lookup returns CDR1 SEHNR and CDR2 FQNEAQ (reference sequence). The CDR3: CASSPSSKGYGYTF. CDR3 nucleotides: TGTGCCAGCAGCCCCTCGTCCAAGGGCTATGGCTACACCTTC.

The chain links TRBV28 to TRBJ2-7; D gene ambiguous. V was shortened by 2 bases and J by 5 bases, with 10 bases between the two germline ends. In germline, CDR1 is MDHEN, CDR2 SYDVKM. The CDR3 sequence is 13 residues long. The CDR3 coding sequence is TGTGCCAGCAGTTTAGGCGGTGGAAACGAGCAGTACTTC. Translating gives CASSLGGGNEQYF.

V gene TRBV7-9 combines with J gene TRBJ2-7, with unresolved D. V was trimmed by 5 bases and J by 2 bases, leaving 13 bases between them. There are 14 residues in the CDR3. Per the germline V gene, CDR1 is SEHNR and CDR2 is FQNEAQ (reference sequence). As DNA, the CDR3 is TGTGCCAGCAGCCCCCGGGCCGTAACCTACGAGCAGTACTTC. As protein: CASSPRAVTYEQYF.

This clone was observed many times. The gene calls are TRBV5-1 and TRBJ2-5; D is ambiguous. The CDR3 loop spans 16 amino acids. Germline lookup yields CDR1 SGHRS and CDR2 YFSETQ. V was trimmed by 2 bases and J by 2 bases, leaving 16 bases between them. For the CDR3, the DNA is TGCGCCAGCAGCTTATTGGCCCGCCCGGAACAAGAGACCCAGTACTTC. Amino acids: CASSLLARPEQETQYF.

This clone was seen just once. This rearrangement joins TRBV5-6 to TRBJ2-7; weak D call: TRBD2 (5 bases). Germline CDR1 reads SGHDT; CDR2 reads YYEEEE. The CDR3 loop spans 13 amino acids. Deletions cut 4 bases from V and 3 bases from J, with 11 bases between. CDR3 residues: CASSRLEGYEQYF. CDR3 bases: TGTGCCAGCAGCCGTTTAGAGGGCTACGAGCAGTACTTC.

J is TRBJ2-1 and V is TRBV2, with TRBD2 matching 9 bases. Unmatched junction bases numbered 3, after V lost 4 bases and J lost 2 bases. Per the germline V gene, CDR1 is SNHLY and CDR2 is FYNNEI. This CDR3 comprises 15 residues. Here the CDR3 DNA reads TGTGCCAGCAGTGGGGCGGGAGGGGCCTACAATGAGCAGTTCTTC. Its protein is CASSGAGGAYNEQFF.

The chain recombines TRBV9 with TRBJ2-5; D is perhaps TRBD2 (7 bases). The V gene's germline CDR1 is SGDLS and CDR2 YYNGEE. This CDR3 region has 15 residues. Trimming removed 3 bases at V and 5 bases at J, with 17 bases between. CDR3 DNA: TGTGCCAGCAGCGCTGGGCGGGGGCCTGGTGAGACCCAGTACTTC. This encodes CASSAGRGPGETQYF.

This clone was picked up one time. The CDR3 loop reads CASSPGDSLNEKLFF. CDR3 sequence (DNA): TGTGCCAGCAGCCCTGGGGACAGCCTAAATGAAAAACTGTTTTTT. The rearrangement uses TRBV7-2 and TRBJ1-4, with 7 bases that match TRBD1. Unmatched junction bases numbered 8, after V lost 5 bases and J lost 5 bases. The CDR3 contains 15 residues. Per germline, CDR1 SGHTA and CDR2 FQGNSA.

The chain employs TRBV5-1 and TRBJ2-7; 7 nucleotides match TRBD1. The CDR3 is made up of 14 amino acids. Germline V lookup: CDR1 SGHRS, CDR2 YFSETQ. The V and J ends lost 4 bases and 6 bases, in that order; junction bases with no gene match: 10. Here the CDR3 DNA reads TGCGCCAGCAGCCTGATAGGGGGCAATAGCGAGCAGTACTTC. Amino acid sequence: CASSLIGGNSEQYF.

This sequence joins TRBV7-2 and TRBJ1-3, with 9 bases identical to TRBD1. Germline V gene lookup returns CDR1 SGHTA and CDR2 FQGNSA. V lost 4 bases and J lost 5; bases outside the gene matches: 9. The CDR3 has 16 residues. CDR3 nucleotide sequence: TGTGCCAGCAGCTCGAGCCGGGACAGGGACAGAAACACCATATATTTT. Amino acid sequence: CASSSSRDRDRNTIYF.

CDR3 loop: CASGLVQHGGLFF. DNA for the CDR3: TGTGCTAGTGGTTTGGTCCAGCACGGGGGGCTGTTTTTT. This chain connects TRBV12-5 to TRBJ1-4; TRBD1 might be the D (5 bases). In germline, CDR1 is LGHNT, CDR2 FRNRAP. The CDR3 totals 13 residues. The V gene lost 0 bases and the J gene lost 14 bases, with 13 bases spanning the gap.

CDR3 in DNA: TGTGCCAGCAGCCCGTACTCGGCCAGAAATAGCAATCAGCCCCAGCATTTT. Its translation is CASSPYSARNSNQPQHF. V gene TRBV7-2 combines with J gene TRBJ1-5; D remains unclear. V was clipped by 5 bases and J by 0 bases, with 17 bases between them. The germline CDR1 and CDR2 sequences are SGHTA and FQGNSA. The CDR3 extends over 17 amino acids.